This is a list of T cell receptor beta chains from one sample in a study of CD8+CD57+ T cells in acquired aplastic anemia. TCRdb redid the calling of the reads with MiXCR, one entry per CDR3 protein. The profile shows 250,000 to 300,000 distinct CDR3 sequences, under 60% of them singletons. The sequenced sample consisted of sorted CD4+, CD8+, or CD8+CD57+ T cells (not recorded which) from PBMCs. Receptors were obtained from a human donor with aplastic anemia. CDR3s include the opening cysteine and the closing phenylalanine or tryptophan. A D gene is named only where the DNA matches it firmly. A row's size may be missing; if present it is once, few, many or a size class.

clone_size d_call j_call v_call cdr3_aa cdr3_nt
- - TRBJ2-3 TRBV7-9 CASSFEGVMVTDTQYF TGTGCCAGCAGCTTCGAAGGGGTAATGGTCACAGATACGCAGTATTTT
- - TRBJ2-1 TRBV29-1 CSLRLVLHNEQFF TGCAGCTTACGACTAGTACTTCACAATGAGCAGTTCTTC
many - TRBJ2-2 TRBV5-1 CASSPRRGLDTGELFF TGCGCCAGCAGCCCCCGACGGGGGTTGGACACCGGGGAGCTGTTTTTT
- - TRBJ2-1 TRBV7-6 CASSLEVGNNNEQFF TGTGCCAGTAGCTTAGAAGTGGGAAATAACAATGAGCAGTTCTTC
many - TRBJ1-6 TRBV12-3/TRBV12-4 CASSFADSNNSPLHF TGTGCCAGCAGTTTTGCCGACAGCAATAATTCACCCCTCCACTTT
- - TRBJ2-2 TRBV5-1 CASSLVSPRPTGELFF TGCGCCAGCAGCTTGGTTTCTCCCCGACCCACCGGGGAGCTGTTTTTT
- - TRBJ1-5 TRBV12-3/TRBV12-4 CASSPSGGGVGQPQHF TGTGCCAGCAGTCCCTCGGGTGGCGGGGTGGGTCAGCCCCAGCATTTT
- TRBD2 TRBJ2-1 TRBV20-1 CSAGSGTYNEQFF TGCAGTGCTGGAAGCGGGACGTACAATGAGCAGTTCTTC
- TRBD2 TRBJ2-1 TRBV20-1 CSASILAVSHNEQFF TGCAGTGCTAGTATTCTAGCGGTTTCCCACAATGAGCAGTTCTTC
few - TRBJ2-7 TRBV12-3/TRBV12-4 CASRGRYEQYF TGTGCCAGCAGGGGCAGATACGAGCAGTACTTC
- TRBD2 TRBJ2-3 TRBV20-1 CSAKRTSGRTYQGNEQYF TGCAGTGCTAAAAGGACTAGCGGGAGGACGTACCAGGGGAATGAGCAGTATTTT
few - TRBJ1-5 TRBV7-9 CASSLGTGRDQPQHF TGTGCCAGCAGCTTAGGCACGGGAAGGGATCAGCCCCAGCATTTT
- - TRBJ1-1 TRBV7-6 CASSLAGITEAFF TGTGCCAGCAGCTTAGCAGGGATCACTGAAGCTTTCTTT
- - TRBJ2-7 TRBV6-4 CASSDEHGSYEQYF TGTGCCAGCAGTGACGAACACGGGTCCTACGAGCAGTACTTC
- - TRBJ2-5 TRBV9 CASSVASGGVGETQYF TGTGCCAGCAGCGTAGCCTCCGGCGGGGTCGGGGAGACCCAGTACTTC
many TRBD2 TRBJ2-1 TRBV20-1 CSARVAGGPIDEQFF TGCAGTGCTAGAGTAGCGGGGGGCCCCATCGATGAGCAGTTCTTC
- - TRBJ2-3 TRBV14 CAGSPFTDTQYF TGTGCCGGCAGTCCCTTCACAGATACGCAGTATTTT
- - TRBJ2-7 TRBV2 CASSPLGKAYEQYF TGTGCCAGCAGCCCACTCGGGAAAGCCTACGAGCAGTACTTC
- - TRBJ2-1 TRBV7-9 CASSSMDEQFF TGTGCCAGCAGCTCCATGGACGAGCAGTTCTTC
- - TRBJ2-1 TRBV18 CASSPTEENEQFF TGTGCCAGCTCACCGACCGAGGAAAATGAGCAGTTCTTC